Listed below are T cell receptor beta chains from one sample, sequenced in a study of cytomegalovirus exposure and HLA in healthy donors. Assay used: immunoSEQ multiplex PCR; TCRdb lists only in-frame clones, some missing. The top ten hold approximately 1.1% of the sample, which has over 250,000 clones, 75% to 90% seen once. The sequencing input was PBMCs. Every receptor here comes from a woman in her 30s in good health and CMV-seropositive. Each CDR3 is given without its conserved first and last residue. Expanded clones get a size class; other rows say once, few or many, or leave the size out.

CDR3aa | abundance | j_gene | v_gene
ASRQGQEKLF | NA | TRBJ1-4 | TRBV10-3
ASSKEASNQPQH | NA | TRBJ1-5 | TRBV4-1
ATSKGAAGNQPQH | NA | TRBJ1-5 | TRBV6-5
SGGTDTQY | once | TRBJ2-3 | TRBV29-1
AWSEGFSGNTIY | NA | TRBJ1-3 | TRBV30
ASSLVTPGDRQETQY | once | TRBJ2-5 | TRBV7-2
ASSARQLSYEQY | NA | TRBJ2-7 | TRBV9
AIRDRNNEKLF | NA | TRBJ1-4 | TRBV6-1
ASSVGLGGSYEQY | NA | TRBJ2-7 | TRBV9
ASSPGTGVDYEQY | NA | TRBJ2-7 | TRBV13
ASSLSTGPPQETQY | NA | TRBJ2-5 | TRBV5-1
ASSGQGITDTQY | NA | TRBJ2-3 | TRBV27
ASRRPRDSPLH | few | TRBJ1-6 | TRBV6-5
ASSPSIEQY | NA | TRBJ2-7 | TRBV28
ASSLDLNSYNEQF | NA | TRBJ2-1 | TRBV11-3
ASSPKRTDSGANVLT | NA | TRBJ2-6 | TRBV9
ASRGNEQF | NA | TRBJ2-1 | TRBV2